This T cell receptor (beta chain) was sequenced for a study of PD-L1 blockade in urothelial cancer. Study-level points and caveats: By 3 weeks, tumor-associated blood clones had expanded more in durable-benefit patients.

Synthetic analogs of TCR templates were spiked into every PCR. TCRdb's table, derived via immunoSEQ multiplex PCR, lists solely in-frame clones and lacks some. The sample contains 37,000 or so clones, 82% of which appear only once. Concerning this clone: The target antigen is unknown.

The CDR3 covers 14 residues. Germline values: CDR1 LNHNV, CDR2 YYDKDF (reference sequence). Unmatched junction bases numbered 7, after V lost 5 bases and J lost 5 bases. Per-patient samples, pretreatment and on-treatment, numbered 1 to 8. This chain uses TRBV15 with TRBJ2-3, with 7 positions matching TRBD2. The receptor was isolated from a man aged 55 to 70 with urothelial cancer. The sample in question was PBMCs, obtained around atezolizumab (anti-PD-L1) treatment. For the CDR3, the DNA is TGTGCCACCAGCGGGCGGGGGAGCGTAGATACGCAGTATTTT. Translation: CATSGRGSVDTQYF.